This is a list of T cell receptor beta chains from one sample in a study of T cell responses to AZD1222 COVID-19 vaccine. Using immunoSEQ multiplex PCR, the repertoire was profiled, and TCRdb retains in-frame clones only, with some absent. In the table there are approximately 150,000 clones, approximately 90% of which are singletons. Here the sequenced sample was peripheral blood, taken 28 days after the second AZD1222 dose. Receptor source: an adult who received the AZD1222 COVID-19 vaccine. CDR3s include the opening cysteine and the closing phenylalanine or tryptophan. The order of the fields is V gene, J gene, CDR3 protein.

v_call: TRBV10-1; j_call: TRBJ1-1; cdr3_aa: CASPRQGASTPNTEAFF
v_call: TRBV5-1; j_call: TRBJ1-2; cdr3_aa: CASSLQTIQGAQGYTF
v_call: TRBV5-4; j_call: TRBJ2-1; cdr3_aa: CASSPGGPKQEQFF
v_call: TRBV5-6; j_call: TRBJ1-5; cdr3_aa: CASSPQGDSNQPQHF
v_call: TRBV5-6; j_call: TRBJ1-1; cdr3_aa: CATERWNTEAFF
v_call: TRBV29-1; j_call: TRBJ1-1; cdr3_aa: CSALTGVNTEAFF
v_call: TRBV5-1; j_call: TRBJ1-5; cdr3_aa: CASSFKGDQPQHF
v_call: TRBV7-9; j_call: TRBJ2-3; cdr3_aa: CASSLRSAGFTDTQYF
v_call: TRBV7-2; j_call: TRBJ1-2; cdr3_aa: CASSPRYEESYGYTF
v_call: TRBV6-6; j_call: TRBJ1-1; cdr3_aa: CASSYSGGTEAFF
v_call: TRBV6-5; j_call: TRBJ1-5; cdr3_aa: CASGGEVNQPQHF
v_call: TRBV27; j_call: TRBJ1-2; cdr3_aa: CASRVGTHGYTF
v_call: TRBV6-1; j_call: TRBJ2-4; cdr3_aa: CASSERGNIQYF
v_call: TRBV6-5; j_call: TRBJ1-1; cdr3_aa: CASSYGDQTTEAFF
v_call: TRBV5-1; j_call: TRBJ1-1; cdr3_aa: CASSARQGSTEAFF
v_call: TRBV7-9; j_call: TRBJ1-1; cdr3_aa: CASSDRQGLMNTEAFF